The clone carrying this T cell receptor (beta chain) occurred a few times. Its antigen is currently unknown. Every donor had blood drawn once into heparin, 100 to 150 mL on average. Central memory, naive, regulatory and stem cell-like memory CD4+ cells were sorted by CD45RO/CCR7/CD25/CD127/CD95/CD27. Expressed TCRB transcripts were sequenced because the entire RNA isolate underwent reverse transcription. Read counts averaged approximately 3.5 million for samples of naive, central memory and regulatory T cells. The data were produced by immunoSEQ multiplex PCR, yet TCRdb's version contains in-frame clones alone and is incomplete. The top ten hold approximately 1% of the sample, which has almost 350,000 clones, approximately 10% seen once. The data belong to a study of beta chain features in type 1 diabetes. General study findings and limits: A moderate, significant TCRB CDR3 shortening appeared in type 1 diabetes across four CD4+ subsets. Patients' naive, central memory and regulatory TCRB repertoires appeared more alike than those of healthy donors.

The receptor was derived from a man in his thirties or forties with type 1 diabetes. Sample: central memory CD4+ T cells from blood.

CDR3 sequence: CASRQTGLRQFF. The CDR3 nucleotides are TGTGCCAGCAGACAGACAGGGTTGAGGCAGTTCTTC. J is TRBJ2-1 and V is TRBV27, with TRBD1 matching over 7 bases. Per germline, CDR1 MNHEY and CDR2 SMNVEV (reference sequence). Losses at the gene ends were 6 bases for V and 12 bases for J; bases not matched to a gene: 8. CDR3 length: 12 residues.